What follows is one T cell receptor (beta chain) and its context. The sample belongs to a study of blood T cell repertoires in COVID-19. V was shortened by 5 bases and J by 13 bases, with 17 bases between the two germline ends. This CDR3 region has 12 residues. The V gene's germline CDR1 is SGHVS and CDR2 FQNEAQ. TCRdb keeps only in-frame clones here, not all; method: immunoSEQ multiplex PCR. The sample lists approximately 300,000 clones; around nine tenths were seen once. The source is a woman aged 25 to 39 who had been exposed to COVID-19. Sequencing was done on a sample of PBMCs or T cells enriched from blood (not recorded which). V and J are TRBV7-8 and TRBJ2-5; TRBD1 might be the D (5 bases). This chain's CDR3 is CASSAPGRQGYF. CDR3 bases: TGTGCCAGCAGCGCGCCAGGGCGGCAAGGGTACTTC. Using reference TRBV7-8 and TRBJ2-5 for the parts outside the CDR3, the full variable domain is GAGVSQSPRYKVAKRGQDVALRCDPISGHVSLFWYQQALGQGPEFLTYFQNEAQLDKSGLPSDRFFAERPEGSVSTLKIQRTQQEDSAVYLCASSAPGRQGYFGPGTRLLVL.